The entry below describes one T cell receptor (beta chain). How the authors handled the data: It was from reference gene primer amplification that nucleated cell counts were estimated. The repertoire was sequenced with immunoSEQ multiplex PCR; TCRdb's copy has only in-frame clones and lacks some. V and J calls and clone size are copied from that table; D and trimming were computed from the DNA. Of roughly 110,000 clones listed, over 60% are singletons. The data were obtained in a study of blood T cell repertoires in COVID-19. The ends were cut back, 6 bases at V and 6 bases at J, with 15 bases in the middle. Germline V gene sequence: CDR1 MNHEY, CDR2 SVGAGI. The CDR3 is 14 residues long.

This receptor was obtained from a man between 65 and 79 years old with acute or convalescent COVID-19. Material: peripheral blood. The rearrangement joins TRBV6-5 to TRBJ1-5; weak D call: TRBD1 (6 bases). The CDR3: CASSGTGIRQPQHF. CDR3 in DNA: TGTGCCAGCAGCGGAACAGGGATCCGTCAGCCCCAGCATTTT.